This TCR beta chain stems from a study of cytomegalovirus exposure and HLA in healthy donors (dated by TCRdb to 2016 to 2017). Regarding the study in general: According to an earlier analysis of a few hundred of the donors, about 179 million T cells yielded 117 million unique TCR beta sequences and around 300 Gb of sequence data. On average, 235,054 unique TCR beta nucleotide sequences were sequenced per donor among 300 to 500 genotyped donors of the cohort, with 15% to 20% of those sequences being non-productive. The study aimed to test whether signatures of past pathogen exposure could be identified by cataloging public T cell receptors. An early release that covered fewer than 750 HLA-typed donors contained approximately 290 gigabases of sequencing data and about 84 million unique TCR sequences. Among the roughly 400 genotyped donors, approximately 76% belonged to the genetic ancestry cluster associated with self-reported Caucasian donors. Alongside the repertoire data, information on donor age, sex, ethnicity and CMV serostatus was compiled. Along with the approximately 700-subject first cohort, a separate validation cohort of over a hundred different subjects was used. To predict cytomegalovirus infection status, the study brought together high-throughput TCR immunosequencing, statistical association of individual TCRs with disease status, and machine learning. Four to six DR-DQ haplotypes were handled as single units for association and clustering, since linkage in the cohort was strong. To decide whether each TCR beta V gene segment behaved as functional or pseudogenic, an earlier analysis of fewer than 750 of the donors relied on high-throughput TCR beta sequencing. The later analysis used no new phenotypic data to find candidate immune exposures, relying instead on TCR beta sequences and their occurrence across donors. To study patterns of TCR occurrence, a later analysis re-analyzed previously published TCR beta repertoires from just over 650 donors and added high-resolution HLA genotyping. HLA typing included class I and class II loci at four-digit resolution. All discovery cohort repertoires had been generated using a single sequencing platform. The number of donors typed differed by locus, with roughly 620-630 for A, B, C, DRB1 and DQB1, over 500 for DQA1, 606 for DPA1, and some 440 for DPB1. The study profiled the T cell repertoires of some 610 subjects by immunosequencing and related them to cytomegalovirus serostatus. A later genetic analysis took genome-wide SNP genotypes for about three fifths of the 666 donors and used that subset as a discovery cohort. General findings and caveats noted by the study authors: Linkage disequilibrium might explain the correlated functional status among segregating V segments, but an unknown experimental factor could not be ruled out. A few of the identified cytomegalovirus-associated TCR beta chains were confirmed in vitro to be specific for cytomegalovirus antigens. V-gene and J-gene trimming of TCR beta chains was associated with a missense DCLRE1C variant in a later genetic analysis, and the association was replicated in an independent cohort. The cohort was sequenced for TCR beta chains only, and without alpha or paired-chain data the features that could be detected were limited. While some public TCRs were present in many individuals, most TCR sequences turned up only very rarely across donors. In a later analysis, the rate of TCR association differed among HLA loci, with DRB1 alleles having the most associated TCRs and HLA-C alleles having the fewest. The 87-base-pair reads could not distinguish some IMGT-functional V segments, including TRBV6-2 and TRBV6-3, so those segments were excluded. A further reported finding was that TCR beta sequences accurately predicted the HLA-A and HLA-B alleles for most subjects in the first cohort. The earlier analysis of around 600 of the donors excluded 15 to 20 rarely observed V segments, including chromosome 9 orphons, because counts were too low. A cluster of highly shared sequence variants was judged likely to represent a technical artifact of the sequencing pipeline. A later analysis associated about 17,000 TCR beta sequences with specific HLA alleles at a false discovery rate of 0.05. The authors suggested that the approach could potentially be extended to other disease states and immunological phenotypes. Several of the top co-occurrence clusters appeared to be linked to parvovirus B19, influenza, CMV and Epstein-Barr virus, according to a later analysis. A total of fewer than 200 TCR beta chains were listed by the study as associated with cytomegalovirus. In an earlier analysis of fewer than 750 of the donors, most TCR beta V segments were observed in productive rearrangements about 90% or about 30% of the time, broadly matching IMGT annotations. Strong co-occurrence of HLA alleles, especially DR and DQ, made assigning TCR associations to individual alleles difficult. Immune exposure information for the cohort was limited to CMV serostatus. According to a later analysis, most CMV-associated TCR beta chains appeared to be HLA-restricted, and the HLA associations seemed to be driven largely by CMV exposure. In both the original and validation cohorts, the classifier was reported to diagnose cytomegalovirus status with high specificity and sensitivity. In a later analysis, HLA-associated TCR beta chains were found to be more clonally expanded and to have lower generation probabilities than equally common non-associated chains. Because HLA typing was missing for some donors at each locus, association tests included only the typed subset. According to a later genetic analysis, donors in an Asian-associated ancestry cluster had fewer N-insertions in productive TCRs than the approximately 630-donor mean. Sequencing depth was assumed to be roughly uniform across donors in the presence/absence analyses, though that assumption may not hold.

Library prep was done by the immunoSEQ multiplex PCR assay. The multiplex PCR relied on a mix of 60 forward primers for TCR Vbeta segments and 13 reverse primers for TCR Jbeta segments. The CDR3 region of rearranged TCR beta genes was amplified from genomic DNA with a multiplex PCR assay. The amplified TCR beta libraries were sequenced on the Illumina HiSeq System as 87-base-pair reads. The original methods were these. A later analysis tallied roughly 80 million unique TCR beta chains across the 666 repertoires, and roughly 11 million of those chains were shared by two or more donors. Raw reads were error-corrected and collapsed into unique sequences by a nearest-neighbor algorithm in which closely related sequences were merged to remove PCR and sequencing errors. CDR3 sequences were aligned to IMGT reference sequences to assign V, D and J gene segments. Each retained sequence needed at least a six-nucleotide match to both a V gene segment and a J gene segment. Rearrangements were called productive when the CDR3 lacked stop codons and stayed in frame with V and J; all others were non-productive. Following IMGT convention, CDR3 was defined as the stretch from the second conserved V-encoded cysteine up to the conserved J-encoded phenylalanine. Sequences without an unambiguous match to a single V gene segment were excluded from the earlier analysis of almost 600 of the donors. In an earlier analysis of 587 of the donors, a V segment was called functional when productive rearrangements were above 56.7%, and segregating when the standard deviation between donors exceeded 5%. To diagnose cytomegalovirus status from the catalog of TCR beta chain sequences, a statistical classification framework was built. In a later analysis, V and J genes were assigned by comparing TCR nucleotide sequences against IMGT/GENE-DB human TR gene sequences. The TCRdist pipeline was used in a later analysis to assign CDR3 sequences and most-parsimonious VDJ recombination scenarios. In a later analysis, each TCR beta chain was defined by its CDR3 amino acid sequence together with its V-gene family, and reads lacking a unique V-gene family were excluded. To address suspected cross-contamination and a sequencing artifact, a later analysis removed several hundred highly shared, low-generation-probability nucleotide sequences. For each public chain, a later analysis derived a clonal expansion index from normalized ranks of inferred template counts within each repertoire. In a later analysis, generation probabilities were computed using a VDJ recombination model fitted to out-of-frame rearrangements, and the results were checked against IGoR. In a later analysis, hypergeometric tests were used to score TCR-TCR, TCR-HLA and TCR-CMV co-occurrence, with a repertoire-size bias correction applied to TCR pairs. To estimate false discovery rates, a later analysis permuted the HLA or CMV assignments 20 times. A later analysis grouped co-occurring TCRs with DBSCAN, adding TCRdist sequence similarity when clustering within HLA-allele-positive subsets. Repertoires with fewer than 30,000 or more than 120,000 public chains, plus five repertoires with anomalous nucleotide sharing, were excluded from co-occurrence clustering. The table comes from immuneACCESS by way of TCRdb, which keeps in-frame sequences with V and J called. Part of the clones is missing from these tables; in studies checked, under half for an unresolved V gene and the rest for unknown reasons. V and J calls and clone size are copied from that table; D and trimming were computed from the DNA. The sample yields fewer than 110,000 clones; roughly 80% were counted once. The ten largest clones take up 4.1% of the sample.

In total, 600 or so healthy bone marrow donors made up the cohort. Cohort members were all nominally healthy when sampled, although unrecorded immune exposures were likely present. The donor was CMV seronegative and belonged to the group of 350 to 400 seronegative cohort members. Every donor gave a peripheral blood sample, and the peripheral blood mononuclear cells from that sample were used for TCR beta sequencing. The Qiagen DNeasy Blood Extraction Kit was used to extract genomic DNA from the blood cell samples. On this clone: Its antigen target is currently unknown. No base quality information exists; no much larger clone differs at one position.

V drops 0 bases and J drops 3 bases, leaving 18 bases in between. The germline V gene yields MRHNA for CDR1 and SNTAGT for CDR2. Spanning cysteine to valine, the CDR3 consists of 17 amino acids. Just the 51-base CDR3 DNA is kept, in frame starting at base 1. This receptor was identified in a man in his forties in good health and CMV-seronegative. Sequenced material: PBMCs. The receptor chain draws on TRBV6-4 and TRBJ2-7; the D gene is perhaps TRBD1, on 5 matching bases. DNA sequence: TGTGCCAGCAGTGACTCTCTGTTGGGCAGGGTTGTCTACGAGCAGTACGTC. Its translation reads: CASSDSLLGRVVYEQYV.